The T cell receptor (beta chain) under discussion was sequenced for a study of T cell repertoires in cytomegalovirus infection. At the level of the study: Signatures in public TCR beta sequences pointed to both CMV infection and matching HLA type.

Overall study results and limits: Dominating the ex vivo response were TCR beta clonotypes that were CMV-specific and HLA-C-restricted. Individuals carrying CMV plus the relevant HLA were identified by cumulative frequency of public TCR beta families.

This clonotype was seen a handful of times. What it binds is not known. TCRdb called the reads again in MiXCR, with one record for every CDR3 protein. Of under 800,000 distinct CDR3 sequences in the sample, approximately 24% are singletons; the top ten hold 7% to 9%. The CDR3 runs to 12 residues. Germline-derived CDR1 and CDR2 are SGHDT and YYEEEE. Trimming stripped 3 bases from V and 4 bases from J, with 8 bases between. The genes are TRBV5-6 and TRBJ2-7; no firm D call. The receptor comes from a human donor in good health (CMV status not recorded). Some clones in this sample may be carry-over from other donors' samples. Input material: CD8+ T cells from PBMCs. The CDR3 sequence is CASSSMGYEQYF. CDR3 nucleotide sequence: TGTGCCAGCAGCTCCATGGGGTACGAGCAGTACTTC.